The T cell receptor (beta chain) under discussion was sequenced for a study of T cell repertoires and HLA-DP antigens (dated by TCRdb to 2017 to 2018). Regarding the study in general: The study used an in vitro model of CD4+ T cell alloreactivity in which transduced HeLa cells presented allogeneic HLA-DP. The two alloantigens modelled structurally similar versus dissimilar alloantigens, differing from self at one and nine to ten peptide-binding groove amino acids, respectively. Of the three donors, two were male and one was female, and their ages ranged from the 18-to-29 age band up to the 60-to-69 age band. The average DNA input was approximately 220 ng for sorted CD137+CD4+ samples versus around 1.2 ug for pre-culture CD4+ samples.

CDR1 is given as SEHNR and CDR2 as FQNEAQ, both from the germline V gene (reference sequence). The CDR3 measures 14 amino acids from cysteine to phenylalanine. Left in the record is the CDR3 DNA by itself, 42 bases read in frame from the first base. V is clipped by 6 bases and J by 0 bases, and the sequence between their germline boundaries is 8 bases long. The immunoSEQ multiplex PCR, with forward primers for 54 TRBV segments and reverse primers for 13 TRBJ segments, was used to amplify TCRB CDR3 regions. Pre-culture CD4+ samples were sequenced at deep resolution, targeting 210,000 or so T cell genomes. Sequencing of the amplicons on an Illumina HiSeq System generated 87 bp reads spanning the CDR3. The original pipeline was this. Correction for PCR and sequencing errors was applied to reads, and CDR3 regions were defined through alignment to IMGT reference sequences. Synthetic template pools were used to estimate the numbers of templates and unique rearrangements. Clonality was calculated as 1 minus Pielou's evenness. Richness was estimated with the Daley-Smith estimator. Repertoire overlap was measured with Morisita's index. Clones found in cultured samples but undetected in the pre-culture repertoire of the corresponding donor were defined as low-abundance clones. TCRdb obtained this table from immuneACCESS and retained in-frame rearrangements with V and J assigned. These tables miss some clones; where compared with another copy, unresolved V genes account for less than half of the shortfall, and the remainder is unexplained. V, J and clone size reflect that table, while D and trimming were determined from the DNA. The sample yields about 89,000 clones; approximately 86% were counted once. The leading ten clones occupy 1.7% of the sample.

Points the paper makes about the study in general: Sorted CD137+ cells showed similar clonality against both alloantigens (approximately 0.37), much higher than the clonality of pre-culture samples (around 0.04). Clones undetected before culture had an average cumulative frequency of approximately 37% against one allele and around 53% against the other. Separate analysis of naive and memory CD4+ repertoires was not performed. The study was limited by having just three donors, by relying on a non-physiological HeLa antigen-presenting system, and by using total CD4+ cells as responders.

Untouched CD4+ T cells were isolated from Ficoll-separated PBMC through negative selection with magnetic beads, and an average purity of almost 98% was reached. Untouched CD4+ T cells were isolated from Ficoll-separated PBMC with magnetic beads, reaching around 98% purity with negligible CD8+ contamination. Donors were three healthy blood donors whose buffy coats supplied peripheral blood mononuclear cells. CMV seronegative status was shared by all three donors. Genomic DNA was extracted with the DNeasy Blood & Tissue Kit. Genomic DNA from sorted CD137+CD4+ cells and from pre-culture CD4+ baseline samples of each subject was subjected to TCRB sequencing. Turning to this clone: What antigen it recognizes has not been identified. The record has no base qualities; no much larger clone is one base away.

This TCR derives from a middle-aged man in good health and CMV-seronegative. The chain employs TRBV7-9 and TRBJ2-2; the best D guess is TRBD2, with 6 bases matching. Sequenced sample: CD4+ T cells from PBMCs. The CDR3 loop reads CASRWGANTGELFF. The DNA sequence is TGTGCCAGCAGGTGGGGGGCGAACACCGGGGAGCTGTTTTTT.